This T cell receptor beta chain stems from a study of neurological immune-mediated disorders. Findings of the study overall: HTLV-1-associated myelopathy had the most TCR clonal expansion, while multiple sclerosis had the least, a level that fell below healthy controls. The absence of shared CDR3 amino acid sequences among expanded clones across subjects suggests private repertoires in all groups.

V lost 3 bases and J lost 3, with 8 bases in between. Germline V gene lookup returns CDR1 DFQATT and CDR2 SNEGSKA (reference sequence). The CDR3 totals 12 residues. Concerning this clonotype itself: Its matching antigen is unknown.

The cDNA was synthesized by 5'RACE incorporating 10-nucleotide random UMIs. A single run covered 15-18 subjects with over 190 million TCR-beta sequences. TCRdb called the 5' RACE reads again in MiXCR, with one record for every CDR3 protein. The sample includes 25,000 to 30,000 distinct CDR3 sequences, around a quarter of them seen just once. The sequence was collected from a man between 45 and 60 years old with HTLV-1-associated myelopathy (HAM/TSP). The rearrangement joins TRBV20-1 to TRBJ1-1; D is ambiguous. Material for sequencing was CD4+ T cells from blood. The CDR3 DNA reads as TGCAGTGCTAGGCCGAGGGACACTGAAGCTTTCTTT. This encodes CSARPRDTEAFF.